These 12 T cell receptor beta chains were all obtained from the same sample, sequenced in a study of T cells and copy number aberrations in small-cell lung cancer. TCRdb keeps only in-frame clones here, not all; method: immunoSEQ multiplex PCR. The table includes around 9,200 clones, over 75% detected once. Sequencing was carried out using normal tissue next to the tumor. These receptors were taken from a man in his 60s with small cell lung cancer.

The chain employs TRBV13 and TRBJ2-7, with a possible D match to TRBD2 (6 bases). Germline V gene sequence: CDR1 PRHDT, CDR2 FYEKMQ (reference sequence). The CDR3 is 16 residues long. V lost 5 bases, J lost 5 bases, and 22 bases lay in between. CDR3 protein: CASSPRVGGGIHEQYF. CDR3 nucleotides: TGTGCCAGCAGCCCCCGAGTCGGGGGAGGTATCCACGAGCAGTACTTC.

The chain uses TRBV28 and TRBJ2-7, with a tentative D call TRBD2 (5 bases). V was shortened by 5 bases and J by 6 bases, with 20 bases between the two germline ends. This CDR3 spans 15 amino acids. Per the germline V gene, CDR1 is MDHEN and CDR2 is SYDVKM. Written as DNA, the CDR3 is TGTGCCAGCAGTCCTCCCGCCGGGAATTGGGGCGAGCAGTACTTC. Translating gives CASSPPAGNWGEQYF.

In its sample, this clone was seen a few times. The rearrangement uses TRBV18 and TRBJ2-1; TRBD2 might be the D (6 bases). Trimming removed 2 bases at V and 1 base at J, with 9 bases between. The germline V gene has CDR1 KGHSH and CDR2 LQKENI. This CDR3 is 15 amino acids long. The DNA for the CDR3 is TGTGCCAGCTCACCAGACGGGAGATCCTACAATGAGCAGTTCTTC. It yields the protein CASSPDGRSYNEQFF.

This chain links TRBV11-2 with TRBJ2-7, with no clear D. The CDR3 is made up of 16 amino acids. Trimming took off 4 bases at V and 3 bases at J, with 19 bases between the two ends. Per the germline V gene, CDR1 is SGHAT and CDR2 is FQNNGV. CDR3 nucleotides: TGTGCCAGCAGCTATATGGGTTCTCCCCCGGTCTACGAGCAGTACTTC. Translation: CASSYMGSPPVYEQYF.

This sequence joins TRBV6-1 and TRBJ1-1; the match to TRBD1 covers 7 bases. The V gene's germline CDR1 is MNHNS and CDR2 SASEGT. The CDR3 totals 13 residues. Trimming at V came to 5 bases and at J to 1 base, leaving 1 base not matched to a gene. CDR3: CASSWDRNTEAFF. The CDR3 coding sequence is TGTGCCAGCAGTTGGGACAGGAACACTGAAGCTTTCTTT.

The gene calls are TRBV6-5 and TRBJ1-2; D is undetermined. Looked up from germline, CDR1 is MNHEY and CDR2 is SVGAGI. The CDR3 consists of 13 residues. V lost 6 bases to trimming and J lost 8 bases, with 16 bases between them. CDR3 loop: CASSFGDFGGYTF. The CDR3 nucleotides are TGTGCCAGCAGCTTCGGAGACTTTGGAGGCTACACCTTC.

In this sample, this clone turned up a few times. The V call is TRBV27, the J call TRBJ2-2, with D perhaps given as TRBD1 or TRBD2 (5 bases each). Germline CDR1 reads MNHEY; CDR2 reads SMNVEV (reference sequence). CDR3 length equals 14 residues. Trimming shortened V by 7 bases and J by 7 bases, and 16 bases separated the two germline ends. This chain's CDR3 is CASKRGELDGELFF. Written as DNA, the CDR3 is TGTGCCAGCAAAAGAGGGGAGTTGGACGGGGAGCTGTTTTTT.

This clone was observed a handful of times. The V and J genes are TRBV11-3 and TRBJ2-5; D is perhaps TRBD1 (5 bases). This CDR3 region has 13 residues. Germline CDR1 SGHNT, CDR2 YENEEA. Deletions cut 7 bases from V and 5 bases from J, with 14 bases between. The CDR3 DNA reads TGTGCCAGCACCAAAAGGGGCTGGGAGACCCAGTACTTC. This codes for CASTKRGWETQYF.

The chain couples TRBV6-1 to TRBJ2-3; D is uncertain. This CDR3 has 15 amino acids. Trimming removed 4 bases from V and 3 bases from J, with 14 bases in between. The germline V gene encodes CDR1 MNHNS and CDR2 SASEGT. As DNA, the CDR3 is TGTGCCAGCAGTGCCCGGACCGCTCTTACAGATACGCAGTATTTT. Amino acid sequence: CASSARTALTDTQYF.

This clone is a singleton in its sample. The chain is built from TRBV7-9 and TRBJ2-3; the match to TRBD1 covers 9 bases. From germline, CDR1 is SEHNR and CDR2 FQNEAQ (reference sequence). The junction had 7 bases not matched to a gene; V was cut back by 5 bases and J by 1 base. The CDR3 is 16 residues long. The CDR3 nucleotides read TGTGCCAGCAGCCCACAGGGGGCATTGGGCACAGATACGCAGTATTTT. The encoded protein is CASSPQGALGTDTQYF.

The chain couples TRBV6-1 to TRBJ2-3; 8 bases are shared with TRBD1. The CDR3 has 12 amino acids. J gave up 8 bases and V 8 bases, and 6 bases lay outside the gene matches. The germline V gene encodes CDR1 MNHNS and CDR2 SASEGT. The CDR3 region has the DNA TGTGCCAGCGGACCTACAGGGGGTACGCAGTATTTT. It is translated as CASGPTGGTQYF.

In regard to this clone: The same CDR3 is also encoded by other DNA sequences in this sample. This chain connects TRBV28 to TRBJ2-3; tentative D call: TRBD1 (5 bases). This CDR3 is 15 amino acids long. The germline gives CDR1 MDHEN, CDR2 SYDVKM. V lost 6 bases and J 0 bases, leaving 13 bases between the germline ends. CDR3 region: CASSAPGRSTDTQYF. The CDR3 DNA reads as TGTGCCAGCAGCGCCCCAGGGCGGAGCACAGATACGCAGTATTTT. Filled out from reference TRBV28 and TRBJ2-3, the complete variable domain reads DVKVTQSSRYLVKRTGEKVFLECVQDMDHENMFWYRQDPGLGLRLIYFSYDVKMKEKGDIPEGYSVSREKKERFSLILESASTNQTSMYLCASSAPGRSTDTQYFGPGTRLTVL.